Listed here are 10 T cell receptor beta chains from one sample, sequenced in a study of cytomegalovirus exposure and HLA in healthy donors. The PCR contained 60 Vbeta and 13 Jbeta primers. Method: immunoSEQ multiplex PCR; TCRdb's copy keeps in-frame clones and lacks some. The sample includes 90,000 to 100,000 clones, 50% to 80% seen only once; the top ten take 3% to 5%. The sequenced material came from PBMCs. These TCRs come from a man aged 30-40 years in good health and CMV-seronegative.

CDR3 amino acids: CASSVGRQGHNYGYTF. CDR3 DNA sequence: TGTGCCAGCAGCGTAGGGCGACAAGGCCATAACTATGGCTACACCTTC. This rearrangement joins TRBV9 to TRBJ1-2; D gene unclear. The CDR3 runs to 16 residues. CDR1 and CDR2 (germline): SGDLS, YYNGEE. The ends were cut back, 0 bases at V and 1 base at J, with 13 bases in the middle.

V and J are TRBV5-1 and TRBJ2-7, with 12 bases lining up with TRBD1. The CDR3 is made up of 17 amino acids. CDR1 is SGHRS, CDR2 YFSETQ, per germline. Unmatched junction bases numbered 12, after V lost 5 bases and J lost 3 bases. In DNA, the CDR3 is TGCGCCAGCAGAGCCGGGACAGGGGGCAGTTTTGGCTACGAGCAGTACTTC. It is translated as CASRAGTGGSFGYEQYF.

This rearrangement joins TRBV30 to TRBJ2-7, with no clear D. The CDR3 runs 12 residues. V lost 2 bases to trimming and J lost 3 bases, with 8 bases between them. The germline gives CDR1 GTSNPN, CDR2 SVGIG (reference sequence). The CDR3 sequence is CAWSPGLYEQYF. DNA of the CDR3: TGTGCCTGGAGTCCGGGTCTCTACGAGCAGTACTTC.

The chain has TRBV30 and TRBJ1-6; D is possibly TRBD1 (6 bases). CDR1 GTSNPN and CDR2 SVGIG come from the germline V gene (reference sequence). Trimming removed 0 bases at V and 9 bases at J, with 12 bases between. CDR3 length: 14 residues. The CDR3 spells CAWSVRGAISPLHF. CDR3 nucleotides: TGTGCCTGGAGTGTACGGGGGGCGATTTCACCCCTCCACTTT. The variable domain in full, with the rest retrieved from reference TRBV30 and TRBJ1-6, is SQTIHQWPATLVQPVGSPLSLECTVEGTSNPNLYWYRQAAGRGLQLLFYSVGIGQISSEVPQNLSASRPQDRQFILSSKKLLLSDSGFYLCAWSVRGAISPLHFGNGTRLTVT.

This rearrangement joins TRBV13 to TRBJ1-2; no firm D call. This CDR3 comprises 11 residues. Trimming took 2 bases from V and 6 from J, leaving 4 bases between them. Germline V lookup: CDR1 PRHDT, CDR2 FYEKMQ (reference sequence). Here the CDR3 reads CASSLRDGYTF. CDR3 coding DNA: TGTGCCAGCAGCTTACGGGATGGCTACACCTTC.

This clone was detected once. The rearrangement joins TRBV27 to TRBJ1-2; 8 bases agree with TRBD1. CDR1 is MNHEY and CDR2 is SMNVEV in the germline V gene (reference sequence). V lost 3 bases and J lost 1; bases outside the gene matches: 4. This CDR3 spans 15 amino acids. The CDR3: CASSLYGQGNYGYTF. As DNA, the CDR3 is TGTGCCAGCAGTTTGTACGGACAGGGTAACTATGGCTACACCTTC.

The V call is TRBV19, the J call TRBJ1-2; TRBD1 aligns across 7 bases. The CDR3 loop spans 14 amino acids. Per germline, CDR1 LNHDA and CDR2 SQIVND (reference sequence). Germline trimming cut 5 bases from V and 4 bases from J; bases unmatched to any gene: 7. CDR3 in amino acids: CASSPQQGSYGYTF. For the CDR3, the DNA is TGTGCCAGTAGTCCGCAACAGGGGAGCTATGGCTACACCTTC.

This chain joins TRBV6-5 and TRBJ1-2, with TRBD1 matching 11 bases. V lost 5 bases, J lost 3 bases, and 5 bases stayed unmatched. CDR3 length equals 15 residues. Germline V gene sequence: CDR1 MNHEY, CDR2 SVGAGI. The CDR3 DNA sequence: TGTGCCAGCAGTCGGACAGGGGGCGCCGACTATGGCTACACCTTC. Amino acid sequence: CASSRTGGADYGYTF.

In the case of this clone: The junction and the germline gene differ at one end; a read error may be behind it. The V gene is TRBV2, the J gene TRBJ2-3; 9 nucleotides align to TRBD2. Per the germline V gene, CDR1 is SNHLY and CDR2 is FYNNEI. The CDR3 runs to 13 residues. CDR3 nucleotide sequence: TGTGCCACCCCCGGGACTAGCAGAGATACGCAGTATTTT. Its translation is CATPGTSRDTQYF.

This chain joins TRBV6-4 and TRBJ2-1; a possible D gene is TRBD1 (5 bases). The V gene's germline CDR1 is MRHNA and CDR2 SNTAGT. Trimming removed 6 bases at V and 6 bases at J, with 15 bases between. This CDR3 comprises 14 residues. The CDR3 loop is CASRQGFGSNEQFF. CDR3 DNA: TGTGCCAGCAGGCAGGGTTTTGGGTCCAATGAGCAGTTCTTC.